The 9 T cell receptor beta chains presented below share a single source sample, sequenced in a study of cytomegalovirus exposure and HLA in healthy donors. Produced via immunoSEQ multiplex PCR; TCRdb's table is partial and in-frame only. The data contain about 140,000 clones, almost 90% of them singletons. Input material: PBMCs. These receptors were taken from a woman younger than 35 in good health and CMV-seropositive.

The CDR3 loop is CATSNRVSEKLFF. The DNA for the CDR3 is TGTGCCACCAGTAACAGGGTTAGTGAAAAACTGTTTTTT. V is TRBV15 and J is TRBJ1-4; the D gene is possibly TRBD1 (6 bases). Germline lookup yields CDR1 LNHNV and CDR2 YYDKDF (reference sequence). The CDR3 loop spans 13 amino acids. V shed 6 bases and J shed 7 bases, with 12 bases lying between them.

The V call is TRBV6-5, the J call TRBJ2-3, with D possibly being TRBD1 (5 bases). Germline V lookup: CDR1 MNHEY, CDR2 SVGAGI. The CDR3 is 14 amino acids. Trimming removed 2 bases at V and 3 bases at J, with 9 bases between. The CDR3 region has the DNA TGTGCCAGCAGTTACCAGGGTGGAACAGATACGCAGTATTTT. It specifies CASSYQGGTDTQYF.

The chain couples TRBV7-9 to TRBJ1-2; a weak D match, TRBD1 (6 bases). The CDR3 is made up of 15 amino acids. Trimming stripped 5 bases from V and 2 bases from J, with 15 bases between. Germline V CDR1 and CDR2: SEHNR, FQNEAQ (reference sequence). The CDR3 loop is CASSAPTGSNYGYTF. The DNA for the CDR3 is TGTGCCAGCAGCGCCCCGACAGGATCCAACTATGGCTACACCTTC.

The V gene is TRBV5-6, the J gene TRBJ2-1; the D gene is possibly TRBD1 (5 bases). Germline V gives CDR1 SGHDT, CDR2 YYEEEE. This CDR3 is 13 amino acids long. Trimming removed 4 bases at V and 12 bases at J, with 17 bases between. The CDR3 bases are TGTGCCAGCAGCCGACGCCGACAGTCGGGGCAGTTCTTC. Translated: CASSRRRQSGQFF.

The chain recombines TRBV2 with TRBJ2-1, with D perhaps TRBD2 (5 bases). The V and J ends lost 1 base and 4 bases respectively, with 11 bases between them. Per germline, CDR1 SNHLY and CDR2 FYNNEI. The CDR3 covers 15 residues. The CDR3 DNA is TGTGCCAGCAGTGAAGGGCAGGCGGGTTACAATGAGCAGTTCTTC. Encoded protein: CASSEGQAGYNEQFF.

The chain recombines TRBV5-1 with TRBJ1-6, with D maybe TRBD1 (5 bases). V lost 4 bases to trimming and J lost 7 bases, with 15 bases between them. The CDR3 length is 15 residues. Germline-derived CDR1 and CDR2 are SGHRS and YFSETQ. The DNA for the CDR3 is TGCGCCAGCAGCAGAGGACAAGGTGTGAATTCACCCCTCCACTTT. This gives the protein CASSRGQGVNSPLHF.

The chain's CDR3 is CASSFSTVAGVFHEQYF. DNA of the CDR3: TGTGCCAGCAGCTTCTCGACAGTGGCGGGAGTATTCCACGAGCAGTACTTC. The V call is TRBV13, the J call TRBJ2-7, with TRBD2 matching 7 bases. The CDR3 contains 17 residues. CDR1 is PRHDT, CDR2 FYEKMQ, per germline (reference sequence). J lost 5 bases, V lost 3 bases, and 16 bases had no gene match.

This clone was found once. The chain joins TRBV4-3 to TRBJ2-7; 12 bases are a match to TRBD2. This CDR3 has 17 amino acids. Germline CDR1 LGHNA, CDR2 YSLEER. J gave up 4 bases and V 3 bases, and 10 bases lay outside the gene matches. CDR3 bases: TGCGCCAGCAGCCAGGCCTTCTCTAGCGGGGGGGAATACGAGCAGTACTTC. It codes for CASSQAFSSGGEYEQYF.

This clone was seen a handful of times. This chain connects TRBV6-4 to TRBJ1-6, with 9 bases that match TRBD1. CDR3 length: 15 amino acids. With 6 bases clipped from V and 9 bases from J, the junction kept 9 bases outside the gene matches. Per the germline V gene, CDR1 is MRHNA and CDR2 is SNTAGT. The CDR3 DNA reads as TGTGCCAGCAGGGCCGGACAGGGGCATTGTTCACCCCTCCACTTT. This translates into CASRAGQGHCSPLHF.